This T cell receptor beta chain was obtained from a study of cytomegalovirus exposure and HLA in healthy donors. Donors likely had unrecorded immune exposures despite being nominally healthy when sampled. With 60 Vbeta and 13 Jbeta primers, the PCR was carried out. Sequencing was performed with immunoSEQ multiplex PCR; in TCRdb, only in-frame clones are kept and a portion is missing. The sample has over 100,000 clones, 60% to 85% seen once. Trimming cost V 5 bases and J 7 bases; bases outside gene matches: 10. The CDR3 totals 15 residues. Germline assignment: CDR1 SEHNR and CDR2 FQNEAQ (reference sequence). Study outcomes and limitations: Listed as cytomegalovirus-associated were about 160 TCR beta chains.

Regarding this clone: Its antigen is undetermined.

The sequenced sample was PBMCs. V gene TRBV7-9 combines with J gene TRBJ2-7; TRBD1 matches 11 bases. The sequence came from a female donor in good health and CMV-seronegative. The CDR3 coding sequence is TGTGCCAGCAGCCCCAAGGGGACAGGGGGAAGGGAGCAGTACTTC. It specifies CASSPKGTGGREQYF.